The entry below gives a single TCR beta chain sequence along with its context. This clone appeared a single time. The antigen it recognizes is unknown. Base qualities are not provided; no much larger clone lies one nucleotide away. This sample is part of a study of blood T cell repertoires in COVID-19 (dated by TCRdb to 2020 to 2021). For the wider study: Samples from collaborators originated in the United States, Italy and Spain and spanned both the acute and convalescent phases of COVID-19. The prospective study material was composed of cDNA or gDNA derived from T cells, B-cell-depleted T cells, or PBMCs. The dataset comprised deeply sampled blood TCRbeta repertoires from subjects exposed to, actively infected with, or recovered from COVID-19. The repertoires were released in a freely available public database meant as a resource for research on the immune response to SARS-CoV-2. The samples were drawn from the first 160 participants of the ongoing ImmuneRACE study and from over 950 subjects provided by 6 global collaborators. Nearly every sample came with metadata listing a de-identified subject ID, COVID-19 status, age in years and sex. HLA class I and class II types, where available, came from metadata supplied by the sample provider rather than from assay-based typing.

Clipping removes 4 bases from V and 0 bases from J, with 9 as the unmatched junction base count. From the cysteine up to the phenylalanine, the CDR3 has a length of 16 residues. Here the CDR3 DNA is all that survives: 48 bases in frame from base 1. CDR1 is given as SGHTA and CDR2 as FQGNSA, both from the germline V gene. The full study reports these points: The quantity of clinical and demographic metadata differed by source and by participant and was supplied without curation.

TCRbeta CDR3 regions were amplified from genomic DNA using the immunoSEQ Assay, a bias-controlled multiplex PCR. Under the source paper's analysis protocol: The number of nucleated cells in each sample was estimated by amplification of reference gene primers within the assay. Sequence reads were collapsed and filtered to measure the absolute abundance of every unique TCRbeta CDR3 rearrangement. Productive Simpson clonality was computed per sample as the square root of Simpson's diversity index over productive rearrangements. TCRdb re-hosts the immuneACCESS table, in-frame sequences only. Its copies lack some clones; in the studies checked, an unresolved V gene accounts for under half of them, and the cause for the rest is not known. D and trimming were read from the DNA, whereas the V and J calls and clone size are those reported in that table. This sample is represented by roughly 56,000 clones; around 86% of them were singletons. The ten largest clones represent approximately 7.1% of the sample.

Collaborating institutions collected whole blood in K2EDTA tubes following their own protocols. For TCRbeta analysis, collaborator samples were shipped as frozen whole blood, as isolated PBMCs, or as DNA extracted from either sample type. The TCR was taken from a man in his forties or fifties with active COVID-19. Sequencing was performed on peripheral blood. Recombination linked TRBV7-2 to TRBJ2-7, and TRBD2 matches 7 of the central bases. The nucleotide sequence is TGTGCCAGCAGCTCCGCGCTAGCGGCAAGCTCCTACGAGCAGTACTTC. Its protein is CASSSALAASSYEQYF.